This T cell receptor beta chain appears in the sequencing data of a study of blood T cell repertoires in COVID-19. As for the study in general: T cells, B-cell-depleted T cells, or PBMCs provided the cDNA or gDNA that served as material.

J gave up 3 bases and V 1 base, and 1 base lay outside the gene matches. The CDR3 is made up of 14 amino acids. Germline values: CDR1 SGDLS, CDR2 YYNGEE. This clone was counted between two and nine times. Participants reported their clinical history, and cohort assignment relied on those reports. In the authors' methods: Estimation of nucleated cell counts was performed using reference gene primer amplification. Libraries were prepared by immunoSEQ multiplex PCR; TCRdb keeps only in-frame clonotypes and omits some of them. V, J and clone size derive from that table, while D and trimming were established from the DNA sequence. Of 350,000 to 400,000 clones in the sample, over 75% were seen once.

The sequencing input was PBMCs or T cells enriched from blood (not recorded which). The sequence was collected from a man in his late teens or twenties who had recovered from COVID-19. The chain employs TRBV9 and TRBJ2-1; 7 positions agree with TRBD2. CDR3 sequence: CASSVRTSYNEQFF. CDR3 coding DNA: TGTGCCAGCAGCGTAAGGACTAGCTACAATGAGCAGTTCTTC.